This T cell receptor beta chain stems from a study of T cell responses to AZD1222 COVID-19 vaccine. Whole-study results and caveats: Increased Spike-specific TCR breadth and depth were observed after two AZD1222 doses. White British donors predominated, females outnumbered males, and clonal diversity was possibly underestimated. Nearly half of unique spike-specific TCRs reportedly avoided B.1.351 and B.1.1.7 mutated regions.

A note on this clone: Its antigen is currently unknown.

Sequencing was performed with immunoSEQ multiplex PCR; in TCRdb, only in-frame clones are kept and a portion is missing. The table records approximately 110,000 clones, roughly 87% of them present only once. Per the germline V gene, CDR1 is SNHLY and CDR2 is FYNNEI. CDR3 size: 16 residues. Germline trimming cut 6 bases from V and 8 bases from J; bases unmatched to any gene: 13. The sequence derives from an adult in good health. Sequencing used peripheral blood, obtained on day 0 of AZD1222 vaccination. V and J are TRBV2 and TRBJ1-2; 12 nucleotides line up with TRBD1. The CDR3 protein is CASRFELGDRGQGYTF. For the CDR3, the DNA is TGTGCCAGCAGGTTTGAGCTCGGGGACAGGGGGCAAGGCTACACCTTC.